Listed below are T cell receptor beta chains from one sample, sequenced in a study of shared clonotypes between healthy human individuals. Clones were sequenced by immunoSEQ multiplex PCR, and TCRdb holds only the in-frame ones, with some missing. This table holds fewer than 850,000 clones, 72% found once. The sample comprised memory CD4+ T cells sorted from blood. These receptors were taken from a woman aged 25-40 years in good health. The CDR3 runs from the conserved cysteine through the conserved F or W. A D gene is named only where the DNA matches it firmly. Clone size is not always given. Where it is, it says once, few, many or a class for expanded clones.

D: TRBD1
J: TRBJ2-4
V: TRBV28
size: few
DNA: TGTGCCAGCAGCGTTTACAGGGGGAGGCACATTCAGTACTTC
CDR3: CASSVYRGRHIQYF

D: TRBD1
J: TRBJ1-4
V: TRBV19
size: .
DNA: TGTGCCAGTAGTCCCTCGACAGGGGTTTATGAAAAACTGTTTTTT
CDR3: CASSPSTGVYEKLFF

D: .
J: TRBJ2-2
V: TRBV2
size: .
DNA: TGTGCCAGCAGCGGCGTGTTGCGGAACACCGGGGAGCTGTTTTTT
CDR3: CASSGVLRNTGELFF

D: .
J: TRBJ1-1
V: TRBV6-1
size: .
DNA: TGTGCCAGCAGTGTCGTGGTAAACACTGAAGCTTTCTTT
CDR3: CASSVVVNTEAFF

D: TRBD1
J: TRBJ1-3
V: TRBV7-6
size: .
DNA: TGTGCCAGCAGCTTTAACCGACAGGGGGATATTGGAAACACCATATATTTT
CDR3: CASSFNRQGDIGNTIYF

D: TRBD1
J: TRBJ1-4
V: TRBV5-1
size: .
DNA: TGCGCCAGCAGCGTGAACATAGGGGGCCAGGAAAAACTGTTTTTT
CDR3: CASSVNIGGQEKLFF

D: .
J: TRBJ1-2
V: TRBV5-1
size: few
DNA: TGCGCCAGCAGCTTGGACAGTAGCTTTTATTATGGCTACACCTTC
CDR3: CASSLDSSFYYGYTF

D: TRBD2
J: TRBJ2-2
V: TRBV7-2
size: .
DNA: TGTGCCAGCAGCTTATTGGGACTAGCGGTCATAAAGAACACCGGGGAGCTGTTTTTT
CDR3: CASSLLGLAVIKNTGELFF

D: .
J: TRBJ1-4
V: TRBV15
size: .
DNA: TGTGCCACCAGCAGAGGACCGTGGGATAATGAAAAACTGTTTTTT
CDR3: CATSRGPWDNEKLFF

D: TRBD2
J: TRBJ2-1
V: TRBV5-6
size: .
DNA: TGTGCCAGCAGCTTGCGCAGCGGGAGAGCCCACAATGAGCAGTTCTTC
CDR3: CASSLRSGRAHNEQFF

D: .
J: TRBJ1-5
V: TRBV9
size: .
DNA: TGTGCCAGCAGCGTAGCCCAGCATTTT
CDR3: CASSVAQHF

D: .
J: TRBJ2-7
V: TRBV5-8
size: .
DNA: TGTGCCAGCAGCTTGGTTAGGGGAGTCCCCTACGAGCAGTACTTC
CDR3: CASSLVRGVPYEQYF

D: TRBD1
J: TRBJ1-1
V: TRBV19
size: many
DNA: TGTGCCAGTAGTTACAGGGGGCTGAACACTGAAGCTTTCTTT
CDR3: CASSYRGLNTEAFF

D: .
J: TRBJ2-3
V: TRBV18
size: .
DNA: TGTGCCAGCTCACCCCGACAGAGCACAGATACGCAGTATTTT
CDR3: CASSPRQSTDTQYF

D: .
J: TRBJ1-4
V: TRBV6-1
size: once
DNA: TGTGCCAGCAGTGAAGTTCAGGTCAAACTGTTTTTT
CDR3: CASSEVQVKLFF

D: .
J: TRBJ2-1
V: TRBV10-3
size: .
DNA: TGTGCCATCAGTGATCTAAGTAAGGCCACTTACAATGAGCAGTTCTTC
CDR3: CAISDLSKATYNEQFF

D: .
J: TRBJ2-3
V: TRBV7-2
size: .
DNA: TGTGCCAGCACCAATGGACCCATCACGGATACGCAGTATTTT
CDR3: CASTNGPITDTQYF

D: TRBD2
J: TRBJ2-1
V: TRBV11-1
size: .
DNA: TGTGCCAGCAGCTTTAGCGGGAGTCACAATGAGCAGTTCTTC
CDR3: CASSFSGSHNEQFF

D: .
J: TRBJ1-5
V: TRBV10-3
size: once
DNA: TGTGCCACCACACCAGAGGGTAATCAGCCCCAGCATTTT
CDR3: CATTPEGNQPQHF

D: .
J: TRBJ2-1
V: TRBV28
size: once
DNA: TGTGCCAGCAGTCCATTTAAGGGACTCAGGCAGCAGTTCTTC
CDR3: CASSPFKGLRQQFF

D: .
J: TRBJ1-1
V: TRBV10-1
size: many
DNA: TGCGCCAGCAGTGTAAACAGGGACACTGAAGCTTTCTTT
CDR3: CASSVNRDTEAFF

D: .
J: TRBJ2-7
V: TRBV19
size: .
DNA: TGTGCCAGTTCTTTTGGAGCGGACCCCTACGAGCAGTACTTC
CDR3: CASSFGADPYEQYF

D: .
J: TRBJ2-7
V: TRBV16
size: .
DNA: TGTGCCAGCAGCCAATACGCGCAGGCGGCGCAGTACTTC
CDR3: CASSQYAQAAQYF

D: TRBD2
J: TRBJ2-7
V: TRBV6-1
size: .
DNA: TGTGCCAGCGTCCGGGGTCTAGCGGGCCCCTACGAGCAGTACTTC
CDR3: CASVRGLAGPYEQYF

D: .
J: TRBJ1-5
V: TRBV1
size: .
DNA: TGCACCAGCAGCCAAGAGGGGCAGCCCCAGCATTTT
CDR3: CTSSQEGQPQHF

D: TRBD2
J: TRBJ2-1
V: TRBV5-1
size: once
DNA: TGCGCCAGCAGCTTGGCCGGGACTAGCGGGATCGTCTCCTACAATGAGCAGTTCTTC
CDR3: CASSLAGTSGIVSYNEQFF

D: TRBD2
J: TRBJ2-1
V: TRBV5-1
size: .
DNA: TGCGCCAGCAGCTCTAGCGGCAGCTCCTACAATGAGCAGTTCTTC
CDR3: CASSSSGSSYNEQFF

D: .
J: TRBJ2-6
V: TRBV6-6
size: .
DNA: TGTGCCAGCAGTCAACTCAGCTCTGGGGCCAACGTCCTGACTTTC
CDR3: CASSQLSSGANVLTF

D: .
J: TRBJ1-5
V: TRBV4-1
size: .
DNA: TGCGCCAGCAGCCTCCAATTTTATAGCAATCAGCCCCAGCATTTT
CDR3: CASSLQFYSNQPQHF

D: TRBD2
J: TRBJ2-7
V: TRBV5-4
size: .
DNA: TGTGCCAGCAGCTTCCTAGCGGGAGGGAACCACGAGCAGTACTTC
CDR3: CASSFLAGGNHEQYF

D: TRBD1
J: TRBJ2-3
V: TRBV5-5
size: .
DNA: TGTGCCAGCAGCTCAACAGGGGGCCTGGGAGATACGCAGTATTTT
CDR3: CASSSTGGLGDTQYF

D: TRBD1
J: TRBJ2-5
V: TRBV2
size: few
DNA: TGTGCCAGCAGTGCCGAGGGACAGGGACAAGAGACCCAGTACTTC
CDR3: CASSAEGQGQETQYF

D: TRBD2
J: TRBJ2-3
V: TRBV11-3
size: .
DNA: TGTGCCAGCAGCGAGGGACTAGCCTTCACAGATACGCAGTATTTT
CDR3: CASSEGLAFTDTQYF

D: TRBD2
J: TRBJ2-1
V: TRBV4-1
size: .
DNA: TGCGCCAGCAGCCAAGTTTCCGGACTAGCGGGATACAATGAGCAGTTCTTC
CDR3: CASSQVSGLAGYNEQFF

D: TRBD2
J: TRBJ2-1
V: TRBV28
size: .
DNA: TGTGCCAGCTATGAGAGCGGGATTACTGAGCAGTTCTTC
CDR3: CASYESGITEQFF

D: TRBD2
J: TRBJ2-1
V: TRBV7-9
size: .
DNA: TGTGCCAGCAGCTTATCAGCGGGAGGGCGGGGTGAGCAGTTCTTC
CDR3: CASSLSAGGRGEQFF

D: TRBD1
J: TRBJ2-7
V: TRBV5-4
size: once
DNA: TGTGCCAGCAGCGGGGCTGCGGGGACAGGGGAACACGAGCAGTACTTC
CDR3: CASSGAAGTGEHEQYF

D: .
J: TRBJ2-1
V: TRBV9
size: .
DNA: TGTGCCAGCAGCGTAGTACTCGGGGCCAATGAGCAGTTCTTC
CDR3: CASSVVLGANEQFF

D: .
J: TRBJ2-3
V: TRBV5-4
size: .
DNA: TGTGCCAGCAGCTGGGGCTCCACGGGAGATACGCAGTATTTT
CDR3: CASSWGSTGDTQYF

D: TRBD2
J: TRBJ2-4
V: TRBV7-2
size: .
DNA: TGTGCCAGCAGCTTAGGGACTAGCGTCCCAGGAAGAAACATTCAGTACTTC
CDR3: CASSLGTSVPGRNIQYF

D: .
J: TRBJ1-2
V: TRBV6-6
size: .
DNA: TGTGCCAGCACCATAAAGGACAGTTCTAACTATGGCTACACCTTC
CDR3: CASTIKDSSNYGYTF

D: TRBD1
J: TRBJ1-5
V: TRBV5-8
size: .
DNA: TGTGCCAGCAGAAAAGGGGGGACAGGGAAGCAGCCCCAGCATTTT
CDR3: CASRKGGTGKQPQHF

D: .
J: TRBJ1-1
V: TRBV7-9
size: few
DNA: TGTGCCAGCAGCTCTTCAAGTTCCACTGAAGCTTTCTTT
CDR3: CASSSSSSTEAFF

D: TRBD2
J: TRBJ2-7
V: TRBV7-2
size: once
DNA: TGTGCCAGCAGCTCAATACTAGCGGGAGCGTCCCACGAGCAGTACTTC
CDR3: CASSSILAGASHEQYF

D: TRBD2
J: TRBJ2-1
V: TRBV6-1
size: .
DNA: TGTGCCAGCACATCGACTAGCGGGAGTTCGAATGAGCAGTTCTTC
CDR3: CASTSTSGSSNEQFF

D: .
J: TRBJ1-3
V: TRBV15
size: .
DNA: TGTGCCACCAGCAGTCCAGGGGCGGCTGGAAACACCATATATTTT
CDR3: CATSSPGAAGNTIYF

D: .
J: TRBJ2-7
V: TRBV5-1
size: .
DNA: TGCGCCAGCAGCTTGTATCAGGGCCGGGAGCAGTACTTC
CDR3: CASSLYQGREQYF

D: TRBD2
J: TRBJ2-1
V: TRBV11-2
size: .
DNA: TGTGCCAGCAGCCACGGGGAGGGAGGATGGTTCTTC
CDR3: CASSHGEGGWFF

D: .
J: TRBJ1-1
V: TRBV19
size: once
DNA: TGTGCCAGTAGTTCAAGATCCGAGAACACTGAAGCTTTCTTT
CDR3: CASSSRSENTEAFF

D: TRBD2
J: TRBJ2-7
V: TRBV19
size: few
DNA: TGTGCCAGTACTCTAGGGAGGGAAATGTCCTACGAGCAGTACTTC
CDR3: CASTLGREMSYEQYF